The clone carrying this T cell receptor (beta chain) was found a few times. Its antigen is currently unknown. This entry is derived from a study of beta chain features in type 1 diabetes. Sorting that relied on CD45RO/CCR7/CD25/CD127/CD95/CD27 yielded CD4+ naive, central memory, regulatory and stem cell-like memory cells. Reverse transcription of all isolated RNA meant that expressed TCRB transcripts were sequenced. TCRdb's copy holds only in-frame clones and misses some; the assay was immunoSEQ multiplex PCR. Among 300,000 to 400,000 clones, roughly 12% were seen once, and the ten largest hold approximately 0.015%. Study findings and constraints: Fewer insertions but more deletions were seen at VDJ junctions in type 1 diabetes patients. Whether TCRB rearrangement is influenced by HLA type went unresolved here.

V was pared by 1 base and J by 5 bases, with 18 bases between. From germline, CDR1 is KGHSH and CDR2 LQKENI. The CDR3 spans 16 residues. Sequenced material: naive CD4+ T cells from blood. J is TRBJ2-7 and V is TRBV18, with a weak D call TRBD2 (7 bases). This TCR was recovered from a man younger than 35 in good health. The CDR3: CASSPQGRGAMDEQYF. The CDR3 DNA reads TGTGCCAGCTCACCACAAGGTCGGGGGGCGATGGACGAGCAGTACTTC.